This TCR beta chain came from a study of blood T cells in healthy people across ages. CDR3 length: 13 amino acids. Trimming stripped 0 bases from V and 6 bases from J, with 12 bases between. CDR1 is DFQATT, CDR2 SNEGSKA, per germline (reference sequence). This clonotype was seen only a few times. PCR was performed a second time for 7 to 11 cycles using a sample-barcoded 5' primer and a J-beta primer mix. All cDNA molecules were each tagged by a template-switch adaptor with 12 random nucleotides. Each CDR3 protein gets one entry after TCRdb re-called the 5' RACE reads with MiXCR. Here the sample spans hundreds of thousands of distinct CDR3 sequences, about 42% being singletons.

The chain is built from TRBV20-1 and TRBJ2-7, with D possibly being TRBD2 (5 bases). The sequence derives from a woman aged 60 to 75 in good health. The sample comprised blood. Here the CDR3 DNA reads TGCAGTGCTAGAGATTATGGCGGGCCCGAGCAGTACTTC. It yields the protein CSARDYGGPEQYF.